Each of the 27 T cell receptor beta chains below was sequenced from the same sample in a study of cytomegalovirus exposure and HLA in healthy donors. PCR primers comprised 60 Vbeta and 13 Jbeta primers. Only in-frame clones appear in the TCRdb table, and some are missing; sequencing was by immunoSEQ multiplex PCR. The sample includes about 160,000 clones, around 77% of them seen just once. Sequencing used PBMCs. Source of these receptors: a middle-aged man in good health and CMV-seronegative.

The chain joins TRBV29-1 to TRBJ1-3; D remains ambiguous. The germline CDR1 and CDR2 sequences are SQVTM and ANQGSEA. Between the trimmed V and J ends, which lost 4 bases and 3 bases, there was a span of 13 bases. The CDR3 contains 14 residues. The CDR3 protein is CSVGGEGIGNTIYF. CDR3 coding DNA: TGCAGCGTTGGCGGGGAAGGCATTGGAAACACCATATATTTT.

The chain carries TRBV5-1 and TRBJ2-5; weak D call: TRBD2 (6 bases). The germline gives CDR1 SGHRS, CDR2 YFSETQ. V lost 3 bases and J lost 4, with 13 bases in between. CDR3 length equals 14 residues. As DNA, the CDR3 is TGCGCCAGCAGCTCCCCGACTAGTGGAGAGACCCAGTACTTC. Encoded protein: CASSSPTSGETQYF.

The CDR3, as DNA: TGTGCCAGCAGCGTCGCGGAATCGGGCACAGATACGCAGTATTTT. Protein sequence: CASSVAESGTDTQYF. V is TRBV9 and J is TRBJ2-3; D gene unclear. With 2 bases removed from V and 1 base from J, the gap between germline ends came to 11 bases. Germline V CDR1 and CDR2: SGDLS, YYNGEE. The CDR3 consists of 15 residues.

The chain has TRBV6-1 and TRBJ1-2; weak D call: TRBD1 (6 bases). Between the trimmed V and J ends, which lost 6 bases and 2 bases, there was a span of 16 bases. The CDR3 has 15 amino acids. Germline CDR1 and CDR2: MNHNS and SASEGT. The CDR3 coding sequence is TGTGCCAGCAGACGAACCGGGACATCGAACTATGGCTACACCTTC. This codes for CASRRTGTSNYGYTF.

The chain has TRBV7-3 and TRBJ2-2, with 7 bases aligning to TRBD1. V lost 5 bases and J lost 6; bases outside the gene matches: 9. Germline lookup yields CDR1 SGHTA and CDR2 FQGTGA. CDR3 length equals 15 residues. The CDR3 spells CASSPTGSWAGELFF. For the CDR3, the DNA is TGTGCCAGCAGCCCGACAGGGAGCTGGGCCGGGGAGCTGTTTTTT.

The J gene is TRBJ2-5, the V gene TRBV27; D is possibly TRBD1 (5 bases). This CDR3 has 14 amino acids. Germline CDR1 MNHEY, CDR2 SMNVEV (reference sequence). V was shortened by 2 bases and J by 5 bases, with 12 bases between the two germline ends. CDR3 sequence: CASSLVGAGETQYF. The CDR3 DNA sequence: TGTGCCAGCAGTTTAGTAGGGGCCGGGGAGACCCAGTACTTC.

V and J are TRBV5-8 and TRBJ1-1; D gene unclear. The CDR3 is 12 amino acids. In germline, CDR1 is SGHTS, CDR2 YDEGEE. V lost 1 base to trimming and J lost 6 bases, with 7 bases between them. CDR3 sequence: CASSLRVSEAFF. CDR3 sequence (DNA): TGTGCCAGCAGCTTGAGAGTCTCTGAAGCTTTCTTT.

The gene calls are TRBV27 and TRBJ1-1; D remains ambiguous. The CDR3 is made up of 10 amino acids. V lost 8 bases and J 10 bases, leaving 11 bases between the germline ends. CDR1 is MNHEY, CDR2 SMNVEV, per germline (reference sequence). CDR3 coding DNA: TGTGCCAGCGGTTCGGTGAGAGCTTTCTTT. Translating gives CASGSVRAFF.

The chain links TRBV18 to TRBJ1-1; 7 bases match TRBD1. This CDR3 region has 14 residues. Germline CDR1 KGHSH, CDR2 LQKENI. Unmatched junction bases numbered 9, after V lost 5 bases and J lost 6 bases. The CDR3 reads CASSDDRVVPEAFF. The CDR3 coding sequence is TGTGCCAGCTCAGACGACAGGGTGGTCCCTGAAGCTTTCTTT. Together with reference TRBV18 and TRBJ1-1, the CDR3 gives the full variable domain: NAGVMQNPRHLVRRRGQEARLRCSPMKGHSHVYWYRQLPEEGLKFMVYLQKENIIDESGMPKERFSAEFPKEGPSILRIQQVVRGDSAAYFCASSDDRVVPEAFFGQGTRLTVV.

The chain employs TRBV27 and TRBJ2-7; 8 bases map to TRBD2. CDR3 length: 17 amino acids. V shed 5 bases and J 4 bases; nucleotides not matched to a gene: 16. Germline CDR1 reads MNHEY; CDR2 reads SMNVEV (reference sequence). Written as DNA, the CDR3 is TGTGCCAGCAGTGCGGGAATTGGACTAGCCCCCGAATACGAGCAGTACTTC. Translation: CASSAGIGLAPEYEQYF.

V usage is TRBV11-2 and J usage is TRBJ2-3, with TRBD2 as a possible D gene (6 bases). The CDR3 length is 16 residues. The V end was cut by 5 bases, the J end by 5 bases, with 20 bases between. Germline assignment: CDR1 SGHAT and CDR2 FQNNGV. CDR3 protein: CASSPGSGLGGDTQYF. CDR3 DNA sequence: TGTGCCAGCAGCCCCGGGAGCGGCCTGGGAGGAGATACGCAGTATTTT.

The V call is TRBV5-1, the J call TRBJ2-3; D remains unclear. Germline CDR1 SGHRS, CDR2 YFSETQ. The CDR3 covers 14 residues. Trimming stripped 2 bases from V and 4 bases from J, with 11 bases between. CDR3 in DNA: TGCGCCAGCAGCTTCGAGCACTATTCAGATACGCAGTATTTT. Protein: CASSFEHYSDTQYF.

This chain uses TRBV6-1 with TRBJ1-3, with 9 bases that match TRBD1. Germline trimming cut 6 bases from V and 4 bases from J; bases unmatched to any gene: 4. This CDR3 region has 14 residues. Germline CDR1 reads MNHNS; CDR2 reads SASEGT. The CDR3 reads CASSGTGYGNTIYF. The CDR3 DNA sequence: TGTGCCAGCAGCGGGACAGGGTACGGAAACACCATATATTTT.

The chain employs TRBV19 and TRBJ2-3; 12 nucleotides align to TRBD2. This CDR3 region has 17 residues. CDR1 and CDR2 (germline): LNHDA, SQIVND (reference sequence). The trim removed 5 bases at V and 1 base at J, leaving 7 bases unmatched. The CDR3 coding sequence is TGTGCCAGTAGTGCTAGCGGGAGGGCGTGGGGCACAGATACGCAGTATTTT. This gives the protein CASSASGRAWGTDTQYF.

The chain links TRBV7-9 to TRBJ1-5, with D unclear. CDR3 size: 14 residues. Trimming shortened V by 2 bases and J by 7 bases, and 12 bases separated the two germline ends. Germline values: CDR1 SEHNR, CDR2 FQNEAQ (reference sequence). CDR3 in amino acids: CASSLSGGGQPQHF. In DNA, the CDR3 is TGTGCCAGCAGCTTATCGGGAGGCGGGCAGCCCCAGCATTTT.

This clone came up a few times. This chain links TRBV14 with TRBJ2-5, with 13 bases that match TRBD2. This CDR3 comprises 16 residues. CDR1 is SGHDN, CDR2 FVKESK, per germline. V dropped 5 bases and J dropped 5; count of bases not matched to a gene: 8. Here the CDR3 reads CASSATSGREPETQYF. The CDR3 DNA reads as TGTGCCAGCAGCGCAACTAGCGGGAGGGAGCCCGAGACCCAGTACTTC.

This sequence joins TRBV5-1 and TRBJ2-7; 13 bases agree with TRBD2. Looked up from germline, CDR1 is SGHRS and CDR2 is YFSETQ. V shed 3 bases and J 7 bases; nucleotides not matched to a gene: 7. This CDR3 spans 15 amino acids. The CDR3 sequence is CASSSLAGGPGEQYF. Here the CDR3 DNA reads TGCGCCAGCAGCTCACTAGCGGGAGGGCCGGGGGAGCAGTACTTC.

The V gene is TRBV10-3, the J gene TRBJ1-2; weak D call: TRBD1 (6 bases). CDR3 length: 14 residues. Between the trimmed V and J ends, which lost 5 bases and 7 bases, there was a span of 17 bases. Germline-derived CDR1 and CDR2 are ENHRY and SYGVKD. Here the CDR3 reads CAISTLDRQGGYTF. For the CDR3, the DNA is TGTGCCATCAGTACCCTCGACAGGCAAGGTGGCTACACCTTC.

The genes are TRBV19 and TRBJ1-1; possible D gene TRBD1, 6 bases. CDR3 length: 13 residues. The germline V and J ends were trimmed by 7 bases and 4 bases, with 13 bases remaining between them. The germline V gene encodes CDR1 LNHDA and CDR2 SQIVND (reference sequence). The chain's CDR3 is CASNGGLGTEAFF. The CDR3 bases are TGTGCCAGTAACGGGGGGCTAGGCACTGAAGCTTTCTTT.

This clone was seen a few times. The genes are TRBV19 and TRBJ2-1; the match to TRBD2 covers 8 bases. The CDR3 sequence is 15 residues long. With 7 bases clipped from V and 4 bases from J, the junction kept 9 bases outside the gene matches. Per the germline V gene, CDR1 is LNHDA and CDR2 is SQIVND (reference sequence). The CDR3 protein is CASNKLAAPYNEQFF. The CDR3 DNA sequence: TGTGCCAGTAACAAACTAGCGGCACCTTACAATGAGCAGTTCTTC.

Here the CDR3 DNA reads TGCGCCAGCAGCCAGGTACTAGCGGGGGCTCAGTACAATGAGCAGTTCTTC. It codes for CASSQVLAGAQYNEQFF. This chain links TRBV4-1 with TRBJ2-1; TRBD2 matches 11 bases. V was pared by 3 bases and J by 4 bases, with 8 bases of the junction left unmatched. Per germline, CDR1 MGHRA and CDR2 YSYEKL. The CDR3 has 17 residues.

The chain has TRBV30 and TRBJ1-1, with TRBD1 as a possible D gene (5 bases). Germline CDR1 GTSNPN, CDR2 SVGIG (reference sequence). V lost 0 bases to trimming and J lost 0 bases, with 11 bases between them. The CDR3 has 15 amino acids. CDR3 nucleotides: TGTGCCTGGAGTGTTCAGACAGCTTTGAACACTGAAGCTTTCTTT. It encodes CAWSVQTALNTEAFF.

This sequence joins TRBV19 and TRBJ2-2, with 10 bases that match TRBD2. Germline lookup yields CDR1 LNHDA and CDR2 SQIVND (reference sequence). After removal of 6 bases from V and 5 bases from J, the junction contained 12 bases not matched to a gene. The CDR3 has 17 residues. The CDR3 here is CASRSLAGAPETGELFF. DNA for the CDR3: TGTGCCAGTAGGAGTCTAGCGGGAGCGCCGGAAACCGGGGAGCTGTTTTTT.

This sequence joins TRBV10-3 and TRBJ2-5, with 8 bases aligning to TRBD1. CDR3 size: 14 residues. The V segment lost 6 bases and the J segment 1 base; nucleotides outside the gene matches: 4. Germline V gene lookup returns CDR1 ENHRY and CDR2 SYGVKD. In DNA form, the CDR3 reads TGTGCCATCAGCCTTGACAGGGGCCAAGAGACCCAGTACTTC. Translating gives CAISLDRGQETQYF.

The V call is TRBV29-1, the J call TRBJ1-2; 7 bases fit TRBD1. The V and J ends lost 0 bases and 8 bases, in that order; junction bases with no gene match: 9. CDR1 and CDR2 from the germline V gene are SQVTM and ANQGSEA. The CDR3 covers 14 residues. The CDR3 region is CSVEDQRTGRGYTF. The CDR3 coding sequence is TGCAGCGTTGAAGATCAGAGGACAGGTCGCGGCTACACCTTC.

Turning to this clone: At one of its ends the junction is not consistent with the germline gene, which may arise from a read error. The CDR3 sequence is CASSLSRYREPTGANGLTF. The CDR3 nucleotides read TGCGCCAGCAGCTTGAGCCGTTACAGGGAACCTACTGGGGCCAACGGCCTGACTTTC. The rearrangement joins TRBV5-1 to TRBJ2-6, with TRBD1 as a possible D gene (6 bases). Germline values: CDR1 SGHRS, CDR2 YFSETQ. The CDR3 is 19 residues long.

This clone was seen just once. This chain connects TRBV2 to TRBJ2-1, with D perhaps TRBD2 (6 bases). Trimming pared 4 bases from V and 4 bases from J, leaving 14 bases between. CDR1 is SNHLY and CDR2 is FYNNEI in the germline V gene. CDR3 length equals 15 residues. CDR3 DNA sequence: TGTGCCAGCAGTGTTGAGGGAGGACCTTACAATGAGCAGTTCTTC. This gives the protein CASSVEGGPYNEQFF.